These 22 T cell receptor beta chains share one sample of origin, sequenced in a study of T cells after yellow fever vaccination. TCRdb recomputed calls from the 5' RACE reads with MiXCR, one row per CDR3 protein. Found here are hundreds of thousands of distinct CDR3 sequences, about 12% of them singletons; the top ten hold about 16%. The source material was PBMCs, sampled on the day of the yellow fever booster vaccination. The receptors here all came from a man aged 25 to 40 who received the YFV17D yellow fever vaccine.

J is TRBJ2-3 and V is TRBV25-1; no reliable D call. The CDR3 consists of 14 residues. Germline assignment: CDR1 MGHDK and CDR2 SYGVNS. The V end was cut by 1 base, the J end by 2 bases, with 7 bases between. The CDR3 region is CASSEFSLTDTQYF. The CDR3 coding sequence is TGTGCCAGCAGTGAATTTAGTCTCACAGATACGCAGTATTTT.

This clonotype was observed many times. The chain's CDR3 is CAISSSGNYEQYF. CDR3 in DNA: TGTGCCATCAGCTCTAGCGGCAACTACGAGCAGTACTTC. The chain recombines TRBV10-3 with TRBJ2-7; TRBD2 matches 7 bases. CDR3 length: 13 residues. Germline CDR1 is ENHRY and CDR2 is SYGVKD. V lost 6 bases, J lost 3 bases, and 5 bases stayed unmatched.

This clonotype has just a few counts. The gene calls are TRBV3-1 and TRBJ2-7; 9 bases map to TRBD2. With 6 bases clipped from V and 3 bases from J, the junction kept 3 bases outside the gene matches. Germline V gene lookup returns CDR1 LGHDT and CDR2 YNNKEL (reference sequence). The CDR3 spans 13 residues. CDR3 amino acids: CASRISGGYEQYF. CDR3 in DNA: TGTGCCAGCAGAATTAGCGGGGGCTACGAGCAGTACTTC.

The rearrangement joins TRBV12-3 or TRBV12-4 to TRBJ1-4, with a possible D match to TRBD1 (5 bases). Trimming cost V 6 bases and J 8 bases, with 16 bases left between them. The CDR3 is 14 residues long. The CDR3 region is CASSPGGGFEKLFF. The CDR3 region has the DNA TGTGCCAGCAGCCCTGGGGGGGGTTTCGAAAAACTGTTTTTT.

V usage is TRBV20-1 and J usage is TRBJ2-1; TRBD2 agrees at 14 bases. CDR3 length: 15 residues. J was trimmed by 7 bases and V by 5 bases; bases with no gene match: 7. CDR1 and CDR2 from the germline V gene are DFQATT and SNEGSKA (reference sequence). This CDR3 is CSAPVGTSGSNEQFF. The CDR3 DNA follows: TGCAGTGCTCCAGTGGGGACTAGCGGGAGTAATGAGCAGTTCTTC.

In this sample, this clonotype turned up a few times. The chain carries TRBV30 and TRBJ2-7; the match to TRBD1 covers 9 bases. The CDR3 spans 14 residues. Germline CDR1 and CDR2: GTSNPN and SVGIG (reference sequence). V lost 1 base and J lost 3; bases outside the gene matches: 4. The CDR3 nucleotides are TGTGCCTGGAGTGCCGGGACAGGGCTCTACGAGCAGTACTTC. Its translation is CAWSAGTGLYEQYF.

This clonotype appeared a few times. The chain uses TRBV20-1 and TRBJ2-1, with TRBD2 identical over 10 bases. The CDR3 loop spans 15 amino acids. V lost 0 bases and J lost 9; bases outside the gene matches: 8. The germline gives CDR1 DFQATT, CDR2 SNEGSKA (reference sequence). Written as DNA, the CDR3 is TGCAGTGCTAGAGATTCTAGCGGGGGCTCCGGTGAGCAGTTCTTC. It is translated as CSARDSSGGSGEQFF.

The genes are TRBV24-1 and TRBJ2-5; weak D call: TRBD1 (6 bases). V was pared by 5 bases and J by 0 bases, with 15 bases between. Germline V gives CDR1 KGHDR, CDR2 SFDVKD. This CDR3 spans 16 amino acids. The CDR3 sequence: CATSGTTGLDQETQYF. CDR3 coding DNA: TGTGCCACCAGTGGAACGACAGGACTGGACCAAGAGACCCAGTACTTC.

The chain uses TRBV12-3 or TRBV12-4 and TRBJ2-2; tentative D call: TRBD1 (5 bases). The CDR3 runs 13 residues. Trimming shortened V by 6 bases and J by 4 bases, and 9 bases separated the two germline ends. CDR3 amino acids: CASSTGITGELFF. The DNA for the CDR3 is TGTGCCAGCAGCACAGGAATCACCGGGGAGCTGTTTTTT.

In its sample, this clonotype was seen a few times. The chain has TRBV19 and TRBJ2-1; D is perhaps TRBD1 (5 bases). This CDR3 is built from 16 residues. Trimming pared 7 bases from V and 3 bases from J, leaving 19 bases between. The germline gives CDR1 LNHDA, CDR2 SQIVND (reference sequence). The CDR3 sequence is CASTLAAAGYYNEQFF. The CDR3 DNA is TGTGCCAGTACTTTGGCTGCGGCAGGGTACTACAATGAGCAGTTCTTC.

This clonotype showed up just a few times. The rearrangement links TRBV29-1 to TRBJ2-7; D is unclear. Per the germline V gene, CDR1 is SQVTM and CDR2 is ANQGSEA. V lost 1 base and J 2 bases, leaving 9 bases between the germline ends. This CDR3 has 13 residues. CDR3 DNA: TGCAGCGTTGAAGCGGAAACCACCTACGAGCAGTACTTC. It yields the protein CSVEAETTYEQYF.

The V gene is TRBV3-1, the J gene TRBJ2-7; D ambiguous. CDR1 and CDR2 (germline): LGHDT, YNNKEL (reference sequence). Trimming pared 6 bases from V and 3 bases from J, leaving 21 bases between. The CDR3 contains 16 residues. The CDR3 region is CASRPGNPTLGYEQYF. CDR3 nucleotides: TGTGCCAGCAGACCCGGAAACCCGACTCTGGGCTACGAGCAGTACTTC.

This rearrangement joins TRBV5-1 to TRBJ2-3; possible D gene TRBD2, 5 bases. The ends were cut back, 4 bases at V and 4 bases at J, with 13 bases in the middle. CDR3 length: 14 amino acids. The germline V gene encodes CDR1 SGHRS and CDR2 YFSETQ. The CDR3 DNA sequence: TGCGCCAGCAGCCGTCGGGATCGGGCAGATACGCAGTATTTT. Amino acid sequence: CASSRRDRADTQYF.

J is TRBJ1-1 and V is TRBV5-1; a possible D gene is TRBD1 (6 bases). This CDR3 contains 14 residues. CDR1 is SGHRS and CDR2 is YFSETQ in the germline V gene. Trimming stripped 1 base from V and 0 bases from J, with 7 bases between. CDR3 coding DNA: TGCGCCAGCAGCTTGCACAGGGTGAACACTGAAGCTTTCTTT. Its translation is CASSLHRVNTEAFF.

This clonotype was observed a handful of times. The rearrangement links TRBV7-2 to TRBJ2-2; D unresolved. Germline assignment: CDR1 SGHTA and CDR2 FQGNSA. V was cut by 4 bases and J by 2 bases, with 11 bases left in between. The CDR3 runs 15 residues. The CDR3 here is CASSWAAPNTGELFF. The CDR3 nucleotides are TGTGCCAGCAGCTGGGCAGCCCCCAACACCGGGGAGCTGTTTTTT.

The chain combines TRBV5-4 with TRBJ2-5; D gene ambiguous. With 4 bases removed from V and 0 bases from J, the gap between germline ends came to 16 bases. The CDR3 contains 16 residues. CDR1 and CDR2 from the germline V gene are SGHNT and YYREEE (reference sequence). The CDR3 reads CASSTGRLCYQETQYF. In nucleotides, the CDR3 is TGTGCCAGCAGCACCGGGCGCCTCTGCTACCAAGAGACCCAGTACTTC.

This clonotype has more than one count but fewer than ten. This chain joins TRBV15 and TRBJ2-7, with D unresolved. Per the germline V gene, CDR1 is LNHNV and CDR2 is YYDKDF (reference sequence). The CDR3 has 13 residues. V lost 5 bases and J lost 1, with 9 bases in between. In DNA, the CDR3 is TGTGCCACCAGCGGGGTTAATTCCTACGAGCAGTACTTC. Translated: CATSGVNSYEQYF.

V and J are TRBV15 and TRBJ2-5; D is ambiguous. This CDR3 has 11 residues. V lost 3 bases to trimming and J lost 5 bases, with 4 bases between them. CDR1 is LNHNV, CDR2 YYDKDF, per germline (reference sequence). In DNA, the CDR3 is TGTGCCACCAGCAGCGTGGAGACCCAGTACTTC. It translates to CATSSVETQYF.

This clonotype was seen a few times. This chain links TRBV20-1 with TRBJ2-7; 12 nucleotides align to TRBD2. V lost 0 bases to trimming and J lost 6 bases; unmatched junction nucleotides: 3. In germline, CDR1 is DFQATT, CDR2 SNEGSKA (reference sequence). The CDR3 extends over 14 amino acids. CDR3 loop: CSARDPGLAGEQYF. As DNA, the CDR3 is TGCAGTGCTAGAGATCCGGGACTAGCGGGCGAGCAGTACTTC.

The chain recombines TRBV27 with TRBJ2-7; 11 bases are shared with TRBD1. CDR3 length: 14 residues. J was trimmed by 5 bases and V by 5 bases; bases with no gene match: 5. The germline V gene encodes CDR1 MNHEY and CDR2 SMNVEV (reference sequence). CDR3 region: CASSKRTGGNEQYF. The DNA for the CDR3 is TGTGCCAGCAGTAAACGGACAGGGGGCAACGAGCAGTACTTC.

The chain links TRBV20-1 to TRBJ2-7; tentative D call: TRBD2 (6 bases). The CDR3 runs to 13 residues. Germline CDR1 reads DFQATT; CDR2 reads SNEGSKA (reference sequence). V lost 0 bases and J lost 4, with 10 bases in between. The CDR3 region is CSAREVGRYEQYF. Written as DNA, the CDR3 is TGCAGTGCTAGAGAAGTAGGGAGGTACGAGCAGTACTTC.

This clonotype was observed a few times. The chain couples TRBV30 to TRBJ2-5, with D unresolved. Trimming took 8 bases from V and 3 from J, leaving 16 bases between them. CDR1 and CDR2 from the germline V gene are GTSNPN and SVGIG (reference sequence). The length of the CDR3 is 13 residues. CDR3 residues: CAHPGPTKETQYF. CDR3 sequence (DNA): TGTGCCCACCCCGGCCCTACTAAAGAGACCCAGTACTTC.